This T cell receptor beta chain was recorded in a study of shared clonotypes between healthy human individuals. Sequencing was performed with immunoSEQ multiplex PCR; in TCRdb, only in-frame clones are kept and a portion is missing. Found here are 2 million to 2.5 million clones, 95% of them singletons; the top ten hold 0.13%. The CDR3 spans 16 residues. V lost 2 bases and J 2 bases, leaving 16 bases between the germline ends. Germline CDR1 reads MNHEY; CDR2 reads SMNVEV (reference sequence). The specimen was naive CD4+ T cells sorted from blood. Subset reported: CD45RA+ positively selected. The genes are TRBV27 and TRBJ2-7, with D uncertain. The TCR sequence derives from a man between 18 and 29 years old in good health. The CDR3 DNA sequence: TGTGCCAGCAGTTTAGCGTTAAGGCAGAACCCCTACGAGCAGTACTTC. It yields the protein CASSLALRQNPYEQYF.